The 11 T cell receptor beta chains presented below share a single source sample, sequenced in a study of blood T cell repertoires in COVID-19. The data were produced by immunoSEQ multiplex PCR, yet TCRdb's version contains in-frame clones alone and is incomplete. Altogether some 250,000 clones are present, 86% being singletons, with the ten largest covering around 12%. Sequenced input: peripheral blood. The source is an elderly man with acute or convalescent COVID-19.

The chain uses TRBV18 and TRBJ1-5; possibly TRBD1 for D (6 bases). The V gene lost 6 bases and the J gene lost 5 bases, with 14 bases spanning the gap. The CDR3 covers 14 residues. Germline assignment: CDR1 KGHSH and CDR2 LQKENI. The CDR3 sequence: CASSPTGFDQPQHF. In DNA, the CDR3 is TGTGCCAGCTCCCCTACAGGGTTTGATCAGCCCCAGCATTTT.

The rearrangement uses TRBV19 and TRBJ1-4, with D possibly being TRBD1 (6 bases). V lost 7 bases and J lost 4, with 16 bases in between. Germline-derived CDR1 and CDR2 are LNHDA and SQIVND (reference sequence). The CDR3 is 15 residues long. CDR3 loop: CASTPPGQSNEKLFF. The CDR3 coding sequence is TGTGCCAGTACCCCCCCTGGACAGAGTAATGAAAAACTGTTTTTT.

The chain has TRBV6-4 and TRBJ1-6; D uncertain. Trimming left V 8 bases short and J 5 bases short, with 13 bases between. The CDR3 length is 14 residues. Germline V gene lookup returns CDR1 MRHNA and CDR2 SNTAGT. Here the CDR3 DNA reads TGTGCCAGCGATCCCGGAGTTCATAATTCACCCCTCCACTTT. Its protein is CASDPGVHNSPLHF.

This chain connects TRBV5-1 to TRBJ1-1, with a possible D match to TRBD1 (5 bases). Trimming shortened V by 4 bases and J by 1 base, and 14 bases separated the two germline ends. The CDR3 sequence is 15 residues long. Germline V lookup: CDR1 SGHRS, CDR2 YFSETQ. In DNA form, the CDR3 reads TGCGCCAGCAGCCCGGCGGGACGGACGAACACTGAAGCTTTCTTT. Translated, it gives CASSPAGRTNTEAFF.

This rearrangement joins TRBV28 to TRBJ2-3; D may be TRBD2 (7 bases). The CDR3 contains 16 residues. The V and J ends lost 8 bases and 6 bases respectively, with 24 bases between them. In germline, CDR1 is MDHEN, CDR2 SYDVKM. The CDR3 region has the DNA TGTGCCAGCCGGAGGGAGGGGGGCCCCGCAGGGGATACGCAGTATTTT. Translating gives CASRREGGPAGDTQYF.

This chain links TRBV7-9 with TRBJ2-7; 11 bases agree with TRBD2. Looked up from germline, CDR1 is SEHNR and CDR2 is FQNEAQ (reference sequence). Trimming took 3 bases from V and 0 from J; bases not matched to a gene: 4. This CDR3 region has 16 residues. CDR3 sequence: CASSFITSGGSYEQYF. As DNA, the CDR3 is TGTGCCAGCAGCTTCATAACTAGCGGGGGCTCCTACGAGCAGTACTTC.

This chain joins TRBV6-4 and TRBJ1-1; tentatively, D is TRBD1 (5 bases). CDR3 size: 16 residues. Trimming stripped 8 bases from V and 4 bases from J, with 23 bases between. Looked up from germline, CDR1 is MRHNA and CDR2 is SNTAGT. The CDR3 spells CASGLRGRIVVTEAFF. The DNA of the CDR3 is TGTGCCAGCGGATTGCGGGGGAGAATTGTGGTCACTGAAGCTTTCTTT.

The sample holds a few counts of this clone. V gene TRBV29-1 combines with J gene TRBJ2-7; D is unresolved. CDR1 and CDR2 from the germline V gene are SQVTM and ANQGSEA. Trimming pared 7 bases from V and 0 bases from J, leaving 10 bases between. CDR3 length: 12 residues. In DNA form, the CDR3 reads TGCAGCGCTGCCGGTTTCTCCTACGAGCAGTACTTC. This encodes CSAAGFSYEQYF.

The chain employs TRBV27 and TRBJ2-7; 8 bases fit TRBD1. The CDR3 has 13 residues. The V and J ends lost 8 bases and 0 bases, in that order; junction bases with no gene match: 3. Germline values: CDR1 MNHEY, CDR2 SMNVEV (reference sequence). CDR3 in amino acids: CASSGGSSYEQYF. The CDR3 nucleotides read TGTGCCAGCTCAGGGGGCAGCTCCTACGAGCAGTACTTC.

The sample holds a few counts of this clone. The chain combines TRBV6-5 with TRBJ1-1, with D possibly matching TRBD1 (5 bases). V was pared by 8 bases and J by 0 bases, with 13 bases between. Per the germline V gene, CDR1 is MNHEY and CDR2 is SVGAGI. The CDR3 length is 14 residues. The CDR3 nucleotides are TGTGCCAGCTGGCTTGGGGCAGTGAACACTGAAGCTTTCTTT. Encoded protein: CASWLGAVNTEAFF.

The gene calls are TRBV19 and TRBJ1-4, with 7 bases aligning to TRBD1. The trim removed 5 bases at V and 8 bases at J, leaving 5 bases unmatched. CDR3 length: 13 amino acids. In germline, CDR1 is LNHDA, CDR2 SQIVND (reference sequence). The CDR3 region is CASSLGTVEKLFF. CDR3 sequence (DNA): TGTGCCAGTAGTCTTGGGACAGTAGAAAAACTGTTTTTT.